The 23 T cell receptor beta chains below come from one sample, sequenced in a study of cytomegalovirus exposure and HLA in healthy donors. PCR amplification relied on 60 Vbeta primers (plus 13 Jbeta primers). Sequencing was performed with immunoSEQ multiplex PCR; in TCRdb, only in-frame clones are kept and a portion is missing. The data show around 300,000 clones, around two thirds seen once. Sequencing used PBMCs. Source of these receptors: a female donor in good health and CMV-seronegative.

The chain links TRBV7-6 to TRBJ2-1, with D uncertain. Trimming removed 2 bases from V and 0 bases from J, with 14 bases in between. Germline loops: CDR1 SGHVS, CDR2 FNYEAQ. This CDR3 has 17 amino acids. Here the CDR3 reads CASSLIKERPSYNEQFF. The CDR3 DNA sequence: TGTGCCAGCAGCTTAATCAAGGAGCGTCCCTCCTACAATGAGCAGTTCTTC.

In DNA form, the CDR3 reads TGTGCCAGCAGCTTTCCCACTACCTACAATGAGCAGTTCTTC. The encoded protein is CASSFPTTYNEQFF. V usage is TRBV7-2 and J usage is TRBJ2-1; D not certain. Germline CDR1 and CDR2: SGHTA and FQGNSA. The ends were cut back, 3 bases at V and 2 bases at J, with 8 bases in the middle. CDR3 length: 14 residues.

The table lists this clone with a few counts. The chain recombines TRBV5-6 with TRBJ1-1; 8 bases match TRBD1. The CDR3 contains 17 residues. Germline lookup yields CDR1 SGHDT and CDR2 YYEEEE. The V and J ends lost 4 bases and 0 bases, in that order; junction bases with no gene match: 11. CDR3 in amino acids: CASSVDRGMGMNTEAFF. The CDR3 region has the DNA TGTGCCAGCAGCGTTGACAGGGGAATGGGAATGAACACTGAAGCTTTCTTT.

For this clone: Other nucleotide sequences in the sample specify the same CDR3. J is TRBJ2-1 and V is TRBV5-1; 9 positions match TRBD2. J was trimmed by 6 bases and V by 4 bases; bases with no gene match: 5. CDR1 SGHRS and CDR2 YFSETQ come from the germline V gene. This CDR3 region has 14 residues. The DNA of the CDR3 is TGCGCCAGCAGCCTCCGGACTAGCGCCAATGAGCAGTTCTTC. Its protein is CASSLRTSANEQFF.

The chain has TRBV5-4 and TRBJ1-6; the match to TRBD1 covers 7 bases. Germline-derived CDR1 and CDR2 are SGHNT and YYREEE (reference sequence). J lost 7 bases, V lost 3 bases, and 7 bases had no gene match. CDR3 length: 15 residues. CDR3 region: CASSYPQGDNSPLHF. The CDR3, as DNA: TGTGCCAGCAGCTACCCTCAGGGGGACAATTCACCCCTCCACTTT.

This clone was found a few times. The chain combines TRBV6-5 with TRBJ1-5; a weak D match, TRBD1 (5 bases). Trimming removed 6 bases from V and 5 bases from J, with 8 bases in between. This CDR3 contains 12 residues. From germline, CDR1 is MNHEY and CDR2 SVGAGI. Here the CDR3 reads CASRGGDQPQHF. CDR3 sequence (DNA): TGTGCCAGCAGGGGGGGGGATCAGCCCCAGCATTTT.

V and J are TRBV7-9 and TRBJ2-6, with no clear D. Germline CDR1 reads SEHNR; CDR2 reads FQNEAQ (reference sequence). The V gene lost 5 bases and the J gene lost 0 bases, with 8 bases spanning the gap. This CDR3 is 15 amino acids long. The CDR3 spells CASSPWSSGANVLTF. The CDR3, as DNA: TGTGCCAGCAGCCCTTGGAGCTCTGGGGCCAACGTCCTGACTTTC.

The chain has TRBV18 and TRBJ2-1, with D possibly TRBD1 on 6 matching bases. The V gene lost 8 bases and the J gene lost 5 bases, with 13 bases spanning the gap. Germline CDR1 and CDR2: KGHSH and LQKENI. The CDR3 is 13 amino acids. The CDR3 region has the DNA TGTGCCAGCCAGCGGACAGCCGACAATGAGCAGTTCTTC. It specifies CASQRTADNEQFF.

This chain joins TRBV11-2 and TRBJ2-7; 9 nucleotides agree with TRBD2. Germline assignment: CDR1 SGHAT and CDR2 FQNNGV. The ends lost 3 bases at V and 7 bases at J; junction bases unmatched: 10. The CDR3 totals 15 residues. The CDR3 loop is CASSFSGTSQGEQYF. Written as DNA, the CDR3 is TGTGCCAGCAGCTTCTCCGGGACTAGCCAGGGGGAGCAGTACTTC.

The CDR3 reads CAWDSPPAVREEQYF. The CDR3 coding sequence is TGTGCCTGGGACTCGCCCCCTGCTGTACGGGAAGAGCAGTACTTC. This rearrangement joins TRBV30 to TRBJ2-7, with D possibly matching TRBD2 (5 bases). The V end lost 5 bases, the J end lost 7 bases, and 24 bases lay between the germline ends. This CDR3 is built from 15 residues. Germline V gives CDR1 GTSNPN, CDR2 SVGIG (reference sequence).

This chain connects TRBV18 to TRBJ1-2, with D uncertain. This CDR3 region has 12 residues. From germline, CDR1 is KGHSH and CDR2 LQKENI. V was trimmed by 5 bases and J by 1 base, leaving 5 bases between them. The CDR3 nucleotides read TGTGCCAGCTCAGGGCTTAACTATGGCTACACCTTC. It specifies CASSGLNYGYTF.

About this clone: The junction differs from germline at one of its ends, possibly a read error. This sequence joins TRBV7-9 and TRBJ1-2; TRBD1 matches 9 bases. CDR1 is SEHNR and CDR2 is FQNEAQ in the germline V gene (reference sequence). The CDR3 spans 16 residues. For the CDR3, the DNA is TGTTCCAGCAGCCTTTCCTCACAGGGGGCGGAATATGGCTACACCTTC. Translated, it gives CSSSLSSQGAEYGYTF.

The J gene is TRBJ1-5, the V gene TRBV2; 7 nucleotides agree with TRBD1. The CDR3 has 13 residues. V was pared by 6 bases and J by 2 bases, with 1 base of the junction left unmatched. The germline CDR1 and CDR2 sequences are SNHLY and FYNNEI. The CDR3 sequence is CASSTGGNQPQHF. CDR3 DNA: TGTGCCAGCAGCACAGGGGGCAATCAGCCCCAGCATTTT.

V is TRBV4-1 and J is TRBJ1-5, with 10 positions matching TRBD1. Per germline, CDR1 MGHRA and CDR2 YSYEKL. The CDR3 sequence is 17 residues long. With V trimmed by 5 bases and J by 0 bases, 7 bases remained unmatched. The CDR3: CASSYGTGEYSNQPQHF. CDR3 nucleotides: TGCGCCAGCAGCTACGGGACAGGGGAATATAGCAATCAGCCCCAGCATTTT.

V is TRBV29-1 and J is TRBJ2-1; the match to TRBD2 covers 7 bases. Trimming cost V 1 base and J 7 bases; bases outside gene matches: 7. The CDR3 covers 14 residues. CDR1 and CDR2 from the germline V gene are SQVTM and ANQGSEA. CDR3 protein: CSVEGLAAVNEQFF. The DNA for the CDR3 is TGCAGCGTTGAAGGACTAGCAGCGGTTAATGAGCAGTTCTTC.

A single count supports this clone. J is TRBJ1-2 and V is TRBV9, with 12 bases aligning to TRBD1. Germline CDR1 reads SGDLS; CDR2 reads YYNGEE. The V and J ends lost 2 bases and 8 bases, in that order; junction bases with no gene match: 4. The CDR3 is made up of 14 amino acids. CDR3 DNA sequence: TGTGCCAGCAGCGTGGGACAGGGGGCGATAGGCTACACCTTC. This sequence encodes CASSVGQGAIGYTF.

The rearrangement links TRBV7-9 to TRBJ2-1, with D maybe TRBD1 (6 bases). Trimming left V 5 bases short and J 4 bases short, with 18 bases between. The CDR3 is 16 amino acids. Germline assignment: CDR1 SEHNR and CDR2 FQNEAQ (reference sequence). CDR3 residues: CASSDPGTTLYNEQFF. In DNA, the CDR3 is TGTGCCAGCAGCGACCCGGGGACAACACTTTACAATGAGCAGTTCTTC. The entire variable domain, with the rest obtained from reference TRBV7-9 and TRBJ2-1, is as follows: DTGVSQNPRHKITKRGQNVTFRCDPISEHNRLYWYRQTLGQGPEFLTYFQNEAQLEKSRLLSDRFSAERPKGSFSTLEIQRTEQGDSAMYLCASSDPGTTLYNEQFFGPGTRLTVL.

Note on this clone: A junction boundary mismatches the germline segment, possibly from a read error. Here the CDR3 DNA reads TGTGCCAGCAGATACTTCCCGGGACTAGACTATAATGAGCAGTTCTTC. Translating it yields CASRYFPGLDYNEQFF. The rearrangement links TRBV6-5 to TRBJ2-1, with TRBD2 matching 8 bases. In germline, CDR1 is MNHEY, CDR2 SVGAGI. The length of the CDR3 is 16 residues.

This clone was counted a few times. The chain joins TRBV9 to TRBJ1-5, with TRBD1 as a possible D gene (6 bases). Germline V gene data show CDR1 as SGDLS and CDR2 as YYNGEE. Between the trimmed V and J ends, which lost 5 bases and 7 bases, there was a span of 16 bases. The CDR3 is made up of 14 amino acids. The CDR3 is CASRQTTGIQPQHF. The CDR3 DNA reads TGTGCCAGCAGGCAAACAACAGGGATACAGCCCCAGCATTTT.

The chain employs TRBV4-1 and TRBJ2-1; D unresolved. CDR1 and CDR2 (germline): MGHRA, YSYEKL. The V end lost 3 bases, the J end lost 9 bases, and 15 bases lay between the germline ends. The CDR3 is made up of 14 amino acids. The CDR3 coding sequence is TGCGCCAGCAGCCACCTCGCACCTTCGAGTGAGCAGTTCTTC. It is translated as CASSHLAPSSEQFF.

This clone was found a few times. The CDR3 loop reads CASSSSWREDTDTQYF. Written as DNA, the CDR3 is TGTGCCAGCAGCTCCTCCTGGCGGGAGGACACAGATACGCAGTATTTT. The chain carries TRBV11-2 and TRBJ2-3; 8 bases line up with TRBD2. The germline V gene encodes CDR1 SGHAT and CDR2 FQNNGV. The length of the CDR3 is 16 residues. V was pared by 4 bases and J by 2 bases, with 8 bases of the junction left unmatched.

V and J are TRBV6-1 and TRBJ1-5; a possible D gene is TRBD1 (5 bases). V lost 1 base to trimming and J lost 7 bases, with 11 bases between them. CDR3 length: 14 amino acids. CDR1 and CDR2 from the germline V gene are MNHNS and SASEGT. The CDR3 region is CASSEVGAGQPQHF. CDR3 sequence (DNA): TGTGCCAGCAGTGAAGTTGGGGCCGGGCAGCCCCAGCATTTT.

The gene calls are TRBV5-4 and TRBJ1-5, with D possibly TRBD1 on 5 matching bases. The germline CDR1 and CDR2 sequences are SGHNT and YYREEE (reference sequence). The ends were cut back, 0 bases at V and 4 bases at J, with 11 bases in the middle. This CDR3 spans 15 amino acids. The DNA for the CDR3 is TGTGCCAGCAGCTTGGGGGGGGAAGCAAATCAGCCCCAGCATTTT. This translates into CASSLGGEANQPQHF.